Listed below are T cell receptor beta chains from one sample, sequenced in a study of breast tumors, draining lymph nodes, adjacent tissues. Using its own MiXCR run on the multiplex PCR reads, TCRdb lists one record per CDR3 protein. The data contain 150,000 to 250,000 distinct CDR3 sequences, roughly 29% of them singletons. Source material: axillary lymph node tissue. All receptors come from a female donor with breast cancer. Some clones in this sample may be carry-over from other donors' samples. Each CDR3 is given with its conserved first and last residue. The D gene is left open where the match is weak. Clone size, where shown, is once, few, many, or a class for clones that have expanded.

V	J	D	size	DNA	CDR3
TRBV7-2	TRBJ1-5	.	.	TGTGCCAGCAGCATCACCGGGGAGGGTCAGCCCCAGCATTTT	CASSITGEGQPQHF
TRBV18	TRBJ2-7	.	many	TGTGCCAGCTCACCCGGACACGGAGCCTCCTACGAGCAGTACTTC	CASSPGHGASYEQYF
TRBV2	TRBJ1-2	TRBD1	.	TGTGCTCGCTCCGGGACAGGGAGTGGCTACACCTTC	CARSGTGSGYTF
TRBV30	TRBJ1-2	TRBD1	medium-sized	TGTGCCTGGAGTGTACGGACAGGGCTTGGCTACACCTTC	CAWSVRTGLGYTF
TRBV20-1	TRBJ2-5	TRBD2	many	TGCAGTGCTAGAAGGTCTAGCGGGGGGGTAGAGACCCAGTACTTC	CSARRSSGGVETQYF
TRBV19	TRBJ1-5	.	many	TGTGCCAGTAGAATTGGGGGTAAGGTAGTGGAGCCCCAGCATTTT	CASRIGGKVVEPQHF
TRBV7-8	TRBJ2-2	TRBD2	many	TGTGCCAGCAGCTTAGAGGCGCGGGGGGTCACCGGGGAGCTGTTTTTT	CASSLEARGVTGELFF
TRBV6-5	TRBJ1-5	TRBD1	.	TGTGCCAGCAGTCCATGGACAGGGATTATCCATCAGCCCCAGCATTTT	CASSPWTGIIHQPQHF
TRBV29-1	TRBJ1-1	.	few	TGCAGCGCAGGGGACGGGAACACTGAAGCTTTCTTT	CSAGDGNTEAFF
TRBV20-1	TRBJ2-3	.	many	TGCAGTGCTAGAGACCTCGTTACGCCACAGTATTTT	CSARDLVTPQYF
TRBV18	TRBJ2-7	.	many	TGTGCCAGCTCACCTGGACGGCACGAGCAGTACTTC	CASSPGRHEQYF